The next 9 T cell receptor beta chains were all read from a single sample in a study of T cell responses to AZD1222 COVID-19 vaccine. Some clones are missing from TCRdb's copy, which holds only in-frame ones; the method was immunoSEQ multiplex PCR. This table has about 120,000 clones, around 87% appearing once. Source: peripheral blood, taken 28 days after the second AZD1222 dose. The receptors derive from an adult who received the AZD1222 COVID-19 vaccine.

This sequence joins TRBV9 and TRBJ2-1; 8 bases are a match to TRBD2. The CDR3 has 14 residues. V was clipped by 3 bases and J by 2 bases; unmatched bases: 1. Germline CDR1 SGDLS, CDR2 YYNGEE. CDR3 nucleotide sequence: TGTGCCAGCAGCGCGGGGGGGCCCTACAATGAGCAGTTCTTC. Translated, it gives CASSAGGPYNEQFF.

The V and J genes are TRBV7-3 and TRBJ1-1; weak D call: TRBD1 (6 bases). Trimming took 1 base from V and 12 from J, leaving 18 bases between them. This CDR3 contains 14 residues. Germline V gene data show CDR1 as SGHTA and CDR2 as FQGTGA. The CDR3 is CASSLNPDSVVTFF. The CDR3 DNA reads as TGTGCCAGCAGCTTAAACCCGGACAGTGTTGTTACTTTCTTT.

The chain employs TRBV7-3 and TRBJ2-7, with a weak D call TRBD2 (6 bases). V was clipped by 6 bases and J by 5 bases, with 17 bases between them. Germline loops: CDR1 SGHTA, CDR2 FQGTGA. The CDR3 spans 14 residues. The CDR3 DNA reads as TGTGCCAGCAGTCGAACCGGGACTTCAAACGAGCAGTACTTC. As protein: CASSRTGTSNEQYF.

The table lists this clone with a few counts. CDR3 sequence: CATSGLGTGPSDNEQFF. In DNA, the CDR3 is TGTGCCACCAGTGGGCTCGGGACAGGGCCGTCGGACAATGAGCAGTTCTTC. V gene TRBV24-1 combines with J gene TRBJ2-1; 9 nucleotides match TRBD1. V dropped 5 bases and J dropped 5; count of bases not matched to a gene: 12. This CDR3 has 17 residues. Germline V gene lookup returns CDR1 KGHDR and CDR2 SFDVKD.

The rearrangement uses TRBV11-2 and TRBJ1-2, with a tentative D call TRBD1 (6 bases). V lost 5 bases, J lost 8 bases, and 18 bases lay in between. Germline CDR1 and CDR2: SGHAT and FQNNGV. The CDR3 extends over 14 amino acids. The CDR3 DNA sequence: TGTGCCAGCAGCCTGTACAGGGACGTCAGGGGCTACACCTTC. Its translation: CASSLYRDVRGYTF.

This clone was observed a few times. The CDR3 nucleotides read TGTGCCAGCAGCGGGGGAGACAGGGAATGGCAAGAGACCCAGTACTTC. This codes for CASSGGDREWQETQYF. J is TRBJ2-5 and V is TRBV2; perhaps TRBD1 as D (7 bases). This CDR3 has 16 amino acids. Germline-derived CDR1 and CDR2 are SNHLY and FYNNEI. V gave up 6 bases and J gave up 2 bases, with 19 bases separating them.

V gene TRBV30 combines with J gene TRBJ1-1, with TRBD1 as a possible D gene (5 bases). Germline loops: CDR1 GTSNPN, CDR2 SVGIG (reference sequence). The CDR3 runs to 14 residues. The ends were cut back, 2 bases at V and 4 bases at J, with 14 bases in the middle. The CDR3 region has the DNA TGTGCCTGGAGTCCTCGGGGTAGGGGCACTGAAGCTTTCTTT. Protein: CAWSPRGRGTEAFF.

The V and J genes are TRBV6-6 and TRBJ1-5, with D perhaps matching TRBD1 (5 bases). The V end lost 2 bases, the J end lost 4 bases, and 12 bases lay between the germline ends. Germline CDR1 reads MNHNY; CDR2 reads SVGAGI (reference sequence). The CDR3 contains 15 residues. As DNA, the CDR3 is TGTGCCAGCAGTTACGGGCAGGGAGCAAATCAGCCCCAGCATTTT. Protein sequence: CASSYGQGANQPQHF.

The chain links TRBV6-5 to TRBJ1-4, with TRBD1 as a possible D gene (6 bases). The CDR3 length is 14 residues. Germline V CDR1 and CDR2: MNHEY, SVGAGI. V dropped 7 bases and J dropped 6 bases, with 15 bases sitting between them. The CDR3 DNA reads TGTGCCAGCACCCGGGGGGCGGGCGATGAAAAACTGTTTTTT. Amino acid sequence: CASTRGAGDEKLFF.